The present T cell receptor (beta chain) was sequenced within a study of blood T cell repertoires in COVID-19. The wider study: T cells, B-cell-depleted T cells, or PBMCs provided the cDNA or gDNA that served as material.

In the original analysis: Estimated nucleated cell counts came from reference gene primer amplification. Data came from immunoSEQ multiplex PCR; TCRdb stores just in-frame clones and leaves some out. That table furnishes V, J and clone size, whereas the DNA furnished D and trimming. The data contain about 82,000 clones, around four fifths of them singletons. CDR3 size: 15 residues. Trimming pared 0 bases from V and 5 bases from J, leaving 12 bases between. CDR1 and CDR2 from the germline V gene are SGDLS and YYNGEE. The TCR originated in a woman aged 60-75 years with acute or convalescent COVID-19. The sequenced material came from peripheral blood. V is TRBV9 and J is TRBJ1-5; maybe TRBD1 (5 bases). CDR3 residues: CASSVDWQGYQPQHF. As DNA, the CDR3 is TGTGCCAGCAGCGTAGACTGGCAGGGATATCAGCCCCAGCATTTT.